This T cell receptor (beta chain) was obtained from a study of immune characterization of retroperitoneal liposarcoma. This clonotype is categorized as medium-sized. One entry per CDR3 protein results from TCRdb running MiXCR on the PCR reads. The profile shows about 10,000 distinct CDR3 sequences, approximately 46% of them singletons. Germline CDR1 reads MDHEN; CDR2 reads SYDVKM. V lost 4 bases to trimming and J lost 5 bases, with 15 bases between them. The CDR3 length is 15 residues. The rearrangement joins TRBV28 to TRBJ2-1; D is unclear. The receptor was derived from a female donor with retroperitoneal liposarcoma. Sequenced input: tumor tissue. The DNA for the CDR3 is TGTGCCAGCAGTTCCGCCGTAAGGTTGAACAATGAGCAGTTCTTC. Its translation: CASSSAVRLNNEQFF. Looking up the rest from reference TRBV28 and TRBJ2-1 gives the full variable domain: DVKVTQSSRYLVKRTGEKVFLECVQDMDHENMFWYRQDPGLGLRLIYFSYDVKMKEKGDIPEGYSVSREKKERFSLILESASTNQTSMYLCASSSAVRLNNEQFFGPGTRLTVL.